What follows describes a single T cell receptor (beta chain). Between the trimmed V and J ends, which lost 4 bases and 4 bases, there was a span of 16 bases. The germline V gene encodes CDR1 SGHTA and CDR2 FQGNSA. The length of the CDR3 is 15 residues. This entry comes from a study of blood T cell repertoires in COVID-19. Study at large: Italy, Spain and the United States were the sources of the convalescent and acute COVID-19 samples.

Sequencing was performed with immunoSEQ multiplex PCR; in TCRdb, only in-frame clones are kept and a portion is missing. The data show approximately 140,000 clones, roughly 87% seen once. The J gene is TRBJ1-2, the V gene TRBV7-2, with unresolved D. The sequencing input was PBMCs or T cells enriched from blood (not recorded which). The TCR comes from a woman between 40 and 55 years old who had been exposed to COVID-19. CDR3 bases: TGTGCCAGCAGCTCGAGCCCCGGGGATTTCTATGGCTACACCTTC. Amino acids: CASSSSPGDFYGYTF.